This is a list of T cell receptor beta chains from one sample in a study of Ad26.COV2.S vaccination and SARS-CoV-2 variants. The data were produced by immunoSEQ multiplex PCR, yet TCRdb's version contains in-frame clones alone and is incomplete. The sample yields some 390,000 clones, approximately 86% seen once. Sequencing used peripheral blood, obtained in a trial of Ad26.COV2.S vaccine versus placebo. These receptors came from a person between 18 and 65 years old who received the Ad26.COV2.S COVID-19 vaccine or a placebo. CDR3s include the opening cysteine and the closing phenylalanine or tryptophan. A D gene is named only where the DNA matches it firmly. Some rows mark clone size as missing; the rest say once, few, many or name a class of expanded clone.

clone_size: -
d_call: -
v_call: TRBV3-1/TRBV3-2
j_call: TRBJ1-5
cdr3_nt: TGTGCCAGCAGCCGGAATTCAGGGGGCAATCAGCCCCAGCATTTT
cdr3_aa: CASSRNSGGNQPQHF

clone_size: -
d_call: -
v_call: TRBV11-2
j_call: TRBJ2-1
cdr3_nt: TGTGCCAGCAGCTTATTCGGAGGGCGAGAGTACAATGAGCAGTTCTTC
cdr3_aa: CASSLFGGREYNEQFF

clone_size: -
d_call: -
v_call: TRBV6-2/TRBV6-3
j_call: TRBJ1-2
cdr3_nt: TGTGCCAGCAGTAATTCCCTCTATGGCTACACCTTC
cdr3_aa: CASSNSLYGYTF

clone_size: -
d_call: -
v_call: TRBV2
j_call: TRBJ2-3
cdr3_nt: TGTGCCAGCAGTGAAGATCTAGGACAGTTCCTCAGCACAGATACGCAGTATTTT
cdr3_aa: CASSEDLGQFLSTDTQYF

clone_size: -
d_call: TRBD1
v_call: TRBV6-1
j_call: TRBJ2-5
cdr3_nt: TGTGCCAGCAGTGAAACAGACAGGGGTCAAGAGACCCAGTACTTC
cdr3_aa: CASSETDRGQETQYF

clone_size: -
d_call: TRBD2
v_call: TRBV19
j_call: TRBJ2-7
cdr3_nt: TGTGCCAGTAGTTACGATAGAACCGGGACTAGAGGAGTCTACGAGCAGTACTTC
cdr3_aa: CASSYDRTGTRGVYEQYF

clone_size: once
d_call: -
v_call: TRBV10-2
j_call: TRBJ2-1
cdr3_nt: TGCGCCAGCCGTGGCAGGTTAGCCTACAATGAGCAGTTCTTC
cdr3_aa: CASRGRLAYNEQFF

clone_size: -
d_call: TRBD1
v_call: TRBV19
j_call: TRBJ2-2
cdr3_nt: TGTGCCTCCGCACCGGGACAGGGGGCGACCGGGGAGCTGTTTTTT
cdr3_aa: CASAPGQGATGELFF

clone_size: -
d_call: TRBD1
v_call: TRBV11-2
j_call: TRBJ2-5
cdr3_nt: TGTGCCAGCAGTCAAGACAGGGGGCTAGAGACCCAGTACTTC
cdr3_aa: CASSQDRGLETQYF

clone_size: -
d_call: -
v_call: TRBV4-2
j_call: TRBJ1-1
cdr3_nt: TGTGCCAGCAGCCAAGATCTTGTTGGGGGTTTCACTGAAGCTTTCTTT
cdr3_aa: CASSQDLVGGFTEAFF

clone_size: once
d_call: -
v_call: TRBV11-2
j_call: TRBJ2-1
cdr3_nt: TGTGCCAGCAGCTTAGTTGCGGTTTTTGGGCAGTTCTTC
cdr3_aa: CASSLVAVFGQFF

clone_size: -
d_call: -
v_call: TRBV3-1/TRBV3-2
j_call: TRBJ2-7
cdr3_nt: TGTGCCAGCAGCCAAGATCTGGGATTCTACGAGCAGTACTTC
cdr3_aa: CASSQDLGFYEQYF

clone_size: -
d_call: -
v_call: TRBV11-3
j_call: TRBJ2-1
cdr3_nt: TGTGCCAGCAGCTTATCCTCCATCAGGAATGAGCAGTTCTTC
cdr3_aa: CASSLSSIRNEQFF

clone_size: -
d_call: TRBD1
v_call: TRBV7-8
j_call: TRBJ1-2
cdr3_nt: TGTGCCAGCAGCTTAGCGGGGACAGCTAACTATGGCTACACCTTC
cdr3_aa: CASSLAGTANYGYTF

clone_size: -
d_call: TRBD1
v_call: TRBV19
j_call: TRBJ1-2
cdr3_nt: TGTGCCAGTAGTATCCACCTGACAGGGGACCGCTACACCTTC
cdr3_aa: CASSIHLTGDRYTF

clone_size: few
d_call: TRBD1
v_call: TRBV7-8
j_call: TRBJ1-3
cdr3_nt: TGTGCCAGCACTGAACAGGGGTTAGGAAACACCATATATTTT
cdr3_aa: CASTEQGLGNTIYF

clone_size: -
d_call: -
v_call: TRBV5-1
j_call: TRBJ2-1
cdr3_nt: TGCGCCAGCAGCTTTCCAACCGGGACGCAGAATGAGCAGTTCTTC
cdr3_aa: CASSFPTGTQNEQFF

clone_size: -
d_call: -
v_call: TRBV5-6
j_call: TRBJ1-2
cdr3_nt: TGTGCCAGCAGCTTGGAGGGACGGCTGAGCTATGGCTACACCTTC
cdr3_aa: CASSLEGRLSYGYTF

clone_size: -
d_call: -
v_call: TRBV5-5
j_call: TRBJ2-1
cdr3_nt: TGTGCCAGCAGCTTCACCTGGGGGGTTGGCTATGAGCAGTTCTTC
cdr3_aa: CASSFTWGVGYEQFF

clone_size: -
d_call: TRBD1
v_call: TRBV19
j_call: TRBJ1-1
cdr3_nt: TGTGCCAGTAGTCCCGGGACAGGGGAGGGGAACACTGAAGCTTTCTTT
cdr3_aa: CASSPGTGEGNTEAFF

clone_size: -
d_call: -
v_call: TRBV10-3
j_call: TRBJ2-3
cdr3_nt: TGTGCCATCAGAGGACAGTGGGAGGATACGCAGTATTTT
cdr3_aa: CAIRGQWEDTQYF

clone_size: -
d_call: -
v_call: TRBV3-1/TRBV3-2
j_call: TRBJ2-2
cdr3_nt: TGTGCCAGCAGCCTATACGACACCGGGGAGCTGTTTTTT
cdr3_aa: CASSLYDTGELFF

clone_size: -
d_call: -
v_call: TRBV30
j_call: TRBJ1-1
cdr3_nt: TGTGCCTGGAGTGTAGGTCGCCAGGGTGAAGCTTTCTTT
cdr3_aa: CAWSVGRQGEAFF

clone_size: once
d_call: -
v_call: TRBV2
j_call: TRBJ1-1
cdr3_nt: TGTGCCAGCAGTGAAGCGCTTGAGAACACTGAAGCTTTCTTT
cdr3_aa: CASSEALENTEAFF

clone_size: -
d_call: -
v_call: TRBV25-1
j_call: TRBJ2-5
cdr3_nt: TGTGCCAGCAGTGAACCCAGGGGAAGGTCGCCAGAGACCCAGTACTTC
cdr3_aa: CASSEPRGRSPETQYF

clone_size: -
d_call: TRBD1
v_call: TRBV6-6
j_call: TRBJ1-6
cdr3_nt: TGTGCCTCAGGGGGGTACGCCGATAATTCACCCCTCCACTTT
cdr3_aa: CASGGYADNSPLHF

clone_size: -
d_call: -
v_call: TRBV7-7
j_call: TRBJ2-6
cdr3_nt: TGTGCTAGCAGCTTACGGTATGAAGGTTCTGGGGCCAACGTCCTGACTTTC
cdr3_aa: CASSLRYEGSGANVLTF

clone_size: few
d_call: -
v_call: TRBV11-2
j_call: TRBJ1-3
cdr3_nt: TGTGCCACCGGACATACTGGAAACACCATATATTTT
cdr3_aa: CATGHTGNTIYF

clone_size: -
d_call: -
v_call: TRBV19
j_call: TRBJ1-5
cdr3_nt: TGTGCCAGTAGTATTAACCCCGACAGCGCAAATCAGCCCCAGCATTTT
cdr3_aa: CASSINPDSANQPQHF

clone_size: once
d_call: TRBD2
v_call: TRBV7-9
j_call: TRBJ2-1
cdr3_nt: TGTGCCAGCAGCCCCAGACTAGCGGGGGCCAATGAGCAGTTCTTC
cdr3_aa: CASSPRLAGANEQFF

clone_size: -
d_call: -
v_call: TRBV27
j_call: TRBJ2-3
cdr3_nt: TGTGCCAGCAGAGGGGCGGGACTTAACACAGATACGCAGTATTTT
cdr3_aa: CASRGAGLNTDTQYF

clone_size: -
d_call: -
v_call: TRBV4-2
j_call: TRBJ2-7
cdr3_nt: TGTGCCAGCAGCCAAGATCTGGAATACGAGCAGTACTTC
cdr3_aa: CASSQDLEYEQYF

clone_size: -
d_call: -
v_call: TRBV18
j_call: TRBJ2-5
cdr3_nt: TGTGCCAGCTCACCACCCCCCCAAGAGACCCAGTACTTC
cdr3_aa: CASSPPPQETQYF

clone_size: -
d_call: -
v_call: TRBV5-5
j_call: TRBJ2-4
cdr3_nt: TGTGCCAGCAGCCCCCTGCCAGCATTTATAGCCAAAAACATTCAGTACTTC
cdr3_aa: CASSPLPAFIAKNIQYF

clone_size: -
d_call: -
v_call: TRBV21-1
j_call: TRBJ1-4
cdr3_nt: TGTGCCAGCCGGAAGGCTCCAACTAATGAAAAACTGTTTTTT
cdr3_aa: CASRKAPTNEKLFF

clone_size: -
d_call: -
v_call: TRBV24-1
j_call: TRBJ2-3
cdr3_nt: TGTGCCACCAGTGATGGGCTAGGCACAGATACGCAGTATTTT
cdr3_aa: CATSDGLGTDTQYF

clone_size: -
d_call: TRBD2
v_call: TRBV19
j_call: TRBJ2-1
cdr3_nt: TGTGCCAGTAGTACCCCCGGGGGTAGCGGGGTCCGGGAGCAGTTCTTC
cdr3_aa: CASSTPGGSGVREQFF